This T cell receptor beta chain was sequenced for a study of early T cells in non-severe SARS-CoV-2 infection. The wider study: Sequencing was performed on bulk RNA from unsorted whole blood, leaving chains unpaired.

TCRdb re-called the 5' RACE reads through MiXCR, storing one row per CDR3 protein. The top ten clones hold roughly 6.7% of a sample with 20,000 to 25,000 distinct CDR3 sequences, about 4.8% of them seen once. There are a few counts of this clonotype. This sequence was found in an adult who was a healthcare worker with PCR-confirmed SARS-CoV-2 infection or an uninfected control (not recorded which). The sequenced sample was whole blood.

CDR3 in amino acids: CASSQDLGNTGELFF. DNA of the CDR3: TGTGCCAGCAGCCAAGACTTGGGGAACACCGGGGAGCTGTTTTTT. V is TRBV3-1 and J is TRBJ2-2; no firm D call. CDR1 and CDR2 from the germline V gene are LGHDT and YNNKEL (reference sequence). The CDR3 contains 15 residues. V lost 0 bases and J lost 1, with 6 bases in between.